What follows are 15 T cell receptor beta chains derived from one specimen sequenced in a study of identical twins. TCRdb re-called the 5' RACE reads through MiXCR, storing one row per CDR3 protein. The sample has about 190,000 distinct CDR3 sequences; 15% are singletons. The same sample was also studied in work on T cells expressing NK-cell markers.

Sequenced: CD8+ T cells sorted from blood. The receptors originated from a woman aged 18-29 years in good health.

The J gene is TRBJ2-5, the V gene TRBV7-9, with D tentatively TRBD1 or TRBD2 (7 bases each). The CDR3 sequence is 17 residues long. V lost 5 bases to trimming and J lost 1 base, with 20 bases between them. CDR1 is SEHNR and CDR2 is FQNEAQ in the germline V gene (reference sequence). The CDR3 nucleotides read TGTGCCAGCAGCCCACCCAGGGGGGGAAGATTCCAAGAGACCCAGTACTTC. Encoded protein: CASSPPRGGRFQETQYF.

The J gene is TRBJ2-7, the V gene TRBV7-8, with D tentatively TRBD1 or TRBD2 (5 bases each). This CDR3 comprises 17 residues. V was trimmed by 5 bases and J by 2 bases, leaving 22 bases between them. Germline lookup yields CDR1 SGHVS and CDR2 FQNEAQ. The CDR3 DNA reads TGTGCCAGCAGCCAACCCCGGACTGGCGAAGGGGCCTACGAGCAGTACTTC. This sequence encodes CASSQPRTGEGAYEQYF.

In its sample, this clonotype was seen a few times. The V and J genes are TRBV20-1 and TRBJ2-5; 14 bases line up with TRBD2. Germline loops: CDR1 DFQATT, CDR2 SNEGSKA (reference sequence). After removal of 6 bases from V and 5 bases from J, the junction contained 5 bases not matched to a gene. This CDR3 contains 14 residues. The CDR3 bases are TGCAGTGCGGGACTAGCGGGGGCCAGGGAGACCCAGTACTTC. Residues: CSAGLAGARETQYF.

The sample holds a few counts of this clonotype. This sequence joins TRBV20-1 and TRBJ1-4; D is ambiguous. Germline-derived CDR1 and CDR2 are DFQATT and SNEGSKA (reference sequence). The CDR3 consists of 14 residues. The V and J ends lost 0 bases and 8 bases respectively, with 13 bases between them. The CDR3 loop reads CSARDEGLGEKLFF. As DNA, the CDR3 is TGCAGTGCTAGAGATGAAGGTCTTGGGGAAAAACTGTTTTTT.

There are many counts of this clonotype. The chain recombines TRBV5-4 with TRBJ2-1; TRBD1 is a possible D gene (6 bases). The CDR3 contains 13 residues. V was clipped by 5 bases and J by 4 bases, with 10 bases between them. Germline V lookup: CDR1 SGHNT, CDR2 YYREEE (reference sequence). The CDR3 nucleotides are TGTGCCAGCAGACAGGACAGTTACAATGAGCAGTTCTTC. Its protein is CASRQDSYNEQFF.

This clonotype came up a few times. The rearrangement uses TRBV19 and TRBJ2-7; D unclear. V was pared by 0 bases and J by 0 bases, with 12 bases between. Germline loops: CDR1 LNHDA, CDR2 SQIVND (reference sequence). This CDR3 has 16 residues. The CDR3 DNA reads TGTGCCAGTAGTATAGAATGGGATACCAGCTCCTACGAGCAGTACTTC. Protein: CASSIEWDTSSYEQYF.

This chain uses TRBV4-2 with TRBJ2-3; 9 nucleotides agree with TRBD2. J lost 1 base, V lost 3 bases, and 11 bases had no gene match. This CDR3 has 18 residues. In germline, CDR1 is LGHNA, CDR2 YNFKEQ. The CDR3 loop is CASSHPPPTSGGTDTQYF. DNA of the CDR3: TGTGCCAGCAGCCACCCTCCCCCGACTAGCGGCGGCACAGATACGCAGTATTTT.

This clonotype was counted at least ten times. CDR3: CASSDNRVRSPLHF. The CDR3 DNA is TGTGCCAGCAGTGATAACAGGGTCCGATCACCCCTCCACTTT. The rearrangement joins TRBV12-3 or TRBV12-4 to TRBJ1-6, with D possibly TRBD1 on 6 matching bases. The CDR3 is made up of 14 amino acids. V gave up 5 bases and J gave up 10 bases, with 15 bases separating them.

The V and J genes are TRBV20-1 and TRBJ2-3; 13 bases line up with TRBD2. J gave up 7 bases and V 3 bases, and 10 bases lay outside the gene matches. This CDR3 comprises 16 residues. Germline CDR1 DFQATT, CDR2 SNEGSKA (reference sequence). The CDR3 sequence is CSARETGGLAGNTQYF. CDR3 in DNA: TGCAGTGCTAGGGAGACCGGGGGACTAGCGGGAAATACGCAGTATTTT.

J is TRBJ1-1 and V is TRBV12-3 or TRBV12-4; possible D gene TRBD1, 6 bases. The V and J ends lost 6 bases and 4 bases respectively, with 18 bases between them. The CDR3 extends over 15 amino acids. In DNA, the CDR3 is TGTGCCAGCAGCCTAACTACAGGGTTCGGCACTGAAGCTTTCTTT. Its protein product is CASSLTTGFGTEAFF.

The chain is built from TRBV7-8 and TRBJ2-5, with D possibly being TRBD1 or TRBD2 (5 bases each). The CDR3 is 14 residues long. Germline lookup yields CDR1 SGHVS and CDR2 FQNEAQ. V lost 2 bases and J 5 bases, leaving 12 bases between the germline ends. This chain's CDR3 is CASSLLGVEETQYF. In nucleotides, the CDR3 is TGTGCCAGCAGCTTACTGGGGGTAGAGGAGACCCAGTACTTC.

In its sample, this clonotype was seen a few times. The genes are TRBV9 and TRBJ2-3; D is unclear. This CDR3 has 15 amino acids. V was cut by 2 bases and J by 5 bases, with 15 bases left in between. The V gene's germline CDR1 is SGDLS and CDR2 YYNGEE. The CDR3 region is CASSVAAFGRDTQYF. Written as DNA, the CDR3 is TGTGCCAGCAGCGTGGCCGCCTTTGGCAGAGATACGCAGTATTTT.

This chain uses TRBV6-5 with TRBJ2-6, with 8 bases identical to TRBD1. The V gene end was trimmed by 3 bases and the J gene end by 0 bases; junction bases not matched to a gene: 7. This CDR3 has 18 residues. From germline, CDR1 is MNHEY and CDR2 SVGAGI. Written as DNA, the CDR3 is TGTGCCAGCAGTTATCCCCAGGGGGCATACTCTGGGGCCAACGTCCTGACTTTC. Translated: CASSYPQGAYSGANVLTF.

The sample holds a few counts of this clonotype. V and J are TRBV5-1 and TRBJ1-1, with D uncertain. The germline V and J ends were trimmed by 4 bases and 0 bases, with 7 bases remaining between them. The CDR3 is 13 amino acids. Germline V lookup: CDR1 SGHRS, CDR2 YFSETQ. CDR3 DNA: TGCGCCAGCAGCCTAAAACTGAACACTGAAGCTTTCTTT. It encodes CASSLKLNTEAFF.

This clonotype was recorded a few times. The gene calls are TRBV7-9 and TRBJ2-3; 8 nucleotides agree with TRBD1. The V gene's germline CDR1 is SEHNR and CDR2 FQNEAQ (reference sequence). The CDR3 sequence is 15 residues long. The V segment lost 6 bases and the J segment 6 bases; nucleotides outside the gene matches: 11. The CDR3 coding sequence is TGTGCCAGCAGATTGACAGGGGCGGGTTCCGATACGCAGTATTTT. It is translated as CASRLTGAGSDTQYF.